This TCR beta chain comes out of a study of regulatory T cells in long-lasting Graves disease. Study-level findings and limits: Those with persistent Graves' had less TCR diversity than newly diagnosed patients. Study of thyroid tissue was not done, with only peripheral blood studied. Persistent patients shared 2,741 public clonotypes among themselves. Newly diagnosed patients shared fewer, at around 970.

Time point reported: persistent/refractory GD, antithyroid drugs over 5 years with positive TRAb. PBMCs were the source of the RNA used for TCR sequencing. Germline V gene data show CDR1 as SGHTA and CDR2 as FQGNSA. V lost 3 bases and J 6 bases, leaving 9 bases between the germline ends. The CDR3 consists of 14 residues. Many counts were recorded for this clonotype. Its antigen is not identified. CDR3-region Arm-PCR and iRepertoire HTBI primers produced the TCR beta libraries. From the multiplex PCR reads, TCRdb called clonotypes with MiXCR, one entry per CDR3 protein. The sample has about 310,000 distinct CDR3 sequences; roughly a fifth are singletons.

The gene calls are TRBV7-2 and TRBJ1-6, with TRBD1 as a possible D gene (5 bases). The sample consisted of peripheral blood mononuclear cells (PBMCs), taken when the disease was refractory, from a patient treated with antithyroid drugs. The receptor was isolated from a female donor with Graves disease. The CDR3 here is CASSLGTVNSPLHF. CDR3 DNA sequence: TGTGCCAGCAGCTTGGGGACGGTTAATTCACCCCTCCACTTT.